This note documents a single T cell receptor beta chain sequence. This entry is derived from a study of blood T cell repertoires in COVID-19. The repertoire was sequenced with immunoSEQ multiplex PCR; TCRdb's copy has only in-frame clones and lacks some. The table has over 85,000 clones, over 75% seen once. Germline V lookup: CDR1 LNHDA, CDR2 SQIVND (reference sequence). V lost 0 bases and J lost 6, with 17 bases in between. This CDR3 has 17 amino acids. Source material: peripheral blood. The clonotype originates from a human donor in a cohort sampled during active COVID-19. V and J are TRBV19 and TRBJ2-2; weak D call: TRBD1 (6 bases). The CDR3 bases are TGTGCCAGTAGTATAGACGGTCAGGGGCGAGTGGCCGGGGAGCTGTTTTTT. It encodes CASSIDGQGRVAGELFF.